These 32 T cell receptor beta chains were sequenced from one sample in a study of T-cell memory formation after mild COVID-19. TCRdb ran MiXCR on the 5' RACE reads and lists one entry per CDR3 protein. The sample comprises fewer than 300,000 distinct CDR3 sequences, 16% of which are singletons, and 22% rests with the top ten. The sample taken for sequencing was PBMCs or a T cell subset sorted from them (not recorded which). These receptors were taken from a man younger than 35 who had mild COVID-19 (a few samples of this study predate the infection). Cell type and time point are not known.

V gene TRBV7-3 combines with J gene TRBJ2-3; TRBD1 or TRBD2 may be the D gene (6 bases each). Trimming cost V 3 bases and J 8 bases, with 12 bases left between them. From germline, CDR1 is SGHTA and CDR2 FQGTGA. The CDR3 is 13 amino acids. As DNA, the CDR3 is TGTGCCAGCAGCTTCCCGGGGGCTGGTACGCAGTATTTT. As protein: CASSFPGAGTQYF.

The chain joins TRBV24-1 to TRBJ2-5, with 9 nucleotides matching TRBD1. This CDR3 spans 15 amino acids. V shed 5 bases and J 4 bases; nucleotides not matched to a gene: 7. CDR1 KGHDR and CDR2 SFDVKD come from the germline V gene. The CDR3 loop reads CATSAGQGWGETQYF. The CDR3, as DNA: TGTGCCACCAGTGCTGGACAGGGGTGGGGAGAGACCCAGTACTTC.

J is TRBJ1-1 and V is TRBV6-6; D unclear. Trimming pared 5 bases from V and 1 base from J, leaving 11 bases between. Germline V lookup: CDR1 MNHNY, CDR2 SVGAGI (reference sequence). This CDR3 region has 14 residues. CDR3 bases: TGTGCCAGCAGTCTTCGGGAAGGGAACACTGAAGCTTTCTTT. Amino acids: CASSLREGNTEAFF.

The chain recombines TRBV7-9 with TRBJ2-1, with 10 bases identical to TRBD2. The CDR3 sequence is 14 residues long. Germline assignment: CDR1 SEHNR and CDR2 FQNEAQ (reference sequence). The CDR3 DNA reads TGTGTCACCCCCCCTAGCGGGGGCTACAATGAGCAGTTCTTC. Protein sequence: CVTPPSGGYNEQFF.

This clonotype came up a few times. The DNA of the CDR3 is TGCGCCAGCAGCTTTGACACTAGCGGGGGGGCCTCGAGCAATGAGCAGTTCTTC. Protein sequence: CASSFDTSGGASSNEQFF. The rearrangement uses TRBV5-1 and TRBJ2-1, with TRBD2 matching 13 bases. Per germline, CDR1 SGHRS and CDR2 YFSETQ. The CDR3 runs to 18 residues. Trimming at V came to 2 bases and at J to 6 bases, leaving 11 bases not matched to a gene.

This clonotype has only a few counts. J is TRBJ2-7 and V is TRBV5-1; D possibly corresponds to TRBD1 (5 bases). Germline V gene lookup returns CDR1 SGHRS and CDR2 YFSETQ. CDR3 size: 15 residues. The V and J ends lost 0 bases and 6 bases respectively, with 16 bases between them. In DNA, the CDR3 is TGCGCCAGCAGCTTGGCCGGCTACGGTAGGGGCGAGCAGTACTTC. It is translated as CASSLAGYGRGEQYF.

The chain combines TRBV11-2 with TRBJ1-4; maybe TRBD1 (5 bases). Trimming pared 7 bases from V and 6 bases from J, leaving 18 bases between. CDR1 is SGHAT and CDR2 is FQNNGV in the germline V gene. The CDR3 runs to 15 residues. The CDR3, as DNA: TGTGCCAGCACCGCGGTCGGGGGAGGGGATGAAAAACTGTTTTTT. Translation gives CASTAVGGGDEKLFF. The complete variable domain, with remaining parts taken from reference TRBV11-2 and TRBJ1-4, reads EAGVAQSPRYKIIEKRQSVAFWCNPISGHATLYWYQQILGQGPKLLIQFQNNGVVDDSQLPKDRFSAERLKGVDSTLKIQPAKLEDSAVYLCASTAVGGGDEKLFFGSGTQLSVL.

This clonotype has only a few counts. V gene TRBV5-1 combines with J gene TRBJ2-1; 9 nucleotides match TRBD2. V lost 2 bases, J lost 6 bases, and 9 bases stayed unmatched. CDR3 size: 16 residues. CDR1 and CDR2 (germline): SGHRS, YFSETQ. CDR3 DNA: TGCGCCAGCAGCTTCATTACTAGCGGGCGAGGCAATGAGCAGTTCTTC. Translated, it gives CASSFITSGRGNEQFF. The whole variable domain, filled in from reference TRBV5-1 and TRBJ2-1, reads KAGVTQTPRYLIKTRGQQVTLSCSPISGHRSVSWYQQTPGQGLQFLFEYFSETQRNKGNFPGRFSGRQFSNSRSEMNVSTLELGDSALYLCASSFITSGRGNEQFFGPGTRLTVL.

The rearrangement uses TRBV9 and TRBJ1-5, with 7 positions matching TRBD1. Per germline, CDR1 SGDLS and CDR2 YYNGEE. The V and J ends lost 4 bases and 5 bases, in that order; junction bases with no gene match: 6. The CDR3 is made up of 14 amino acids. CDR3 amino acids: CASSPGQQYQPQHF. The CDR3 DNA is TGTGCCAGCAGCCCGGGACAGCAATATCAGCCCCAGCATTTT.

V gene TRBV6-1 combines with J gene TRBJ2-6, with D perhaps matching TRBD1 (6 bases). Germline V gene data show CDR1 as MNHNS and CDR2 as SASEGT. The CDR3 is 15 residues long. With 7 bases removed from V and 2 bases from J, the gap between germline ends came to 12 bases. Here the CDR3 DNA reads TGTGCCAGCATCCAGGGGACGGCTGGGGCCAACGTCCTGACTTTC. It encodes CASIQGTAGANVLTF.

The chain is built from TRBV6-2 or TRBV6-3 and TRBJ2-2; a possible D gene is TRBD2 (6 bases). The ends were cut back, 5 bases at V and 6 bases at J, with 13 bases in the middle. The CDR3 is 14 residues long. Germline lookup yields CDR1 MNHEY and CDR2 SVGEGT. CDR3 protein: CASSDAGSPGELFF. The CDR3 bases are TGTGCCAGCAGTGACGCGGGGTCCCCCGGGGAGCTGTTTTTT.

The chain employs TRBV20-1 and TRBJ1-1, with TRBD1 matching over 8 bases. There are 13 residues in the CDR3. The V gene end was trimmed by 6 bases and the J gene end by 3 bases; junction bases not matched to a gene: 6. Germline V CDR1 and CDR2: DFQATT, SNEGSKA (reference sequence). CDR3 in DNA: TGCAGTGCCTGGACAGGGAGGTACACTGAAGCTTTCTTT. Translation: CSAWTGRYTEAFF.

This clonotype was observed a handful of times. In DNA form, the CDR3 reads TGTGCCAGCAGCCCTACCGTTTCGACCTACGAGCAGTACTTC. Its protein is CASSPTVSTYEQYF. This rearrangement joins TRBV7-9 to TRBJ2-7, with D hard to call. Trimming removed 5 bases at V and 2 bases at J, with 13 bases between. Germline loops: CDR1 SEHNR, CDR2 FQNEAQ (reference sequence). The CDR3 length is 14 residues.

The chain has TRBV7-2 and TRBJ2-3; 12 bases match TRBD1. Germline CDR1 SGHTA, CDR2 FQGNSA. The CDR3 is made up of 19 amino acids. V trimming: 1 base; J trimming: 1 base; junction bases outside the gene matches: 9. DNA for the CDR3: TGTGCCAGCAGCTTAGTAGGGACAGGGGGCCGGACTGGCACAGATACGCAGTATTTT. Translation gives CASSLVGTGGRTGTDTQYF.

V gene TRBV7-2 combines with J gene TRBJ2-1; 10 bases line up with TRBD2. This CDR3 region has 14 residues. V lost 5 bases and J lost 5; bases outside the gene matches: 3. The germline V gene has CDR1 SGHTA and CDR2 FQGNSA. The CDR3 reads CASSGSGGNNEQFF. As DNA, the CDR3 is TGTGCCAGCAGCGGTAGCGGGGGGAACAATGAGCAGTTCTTC.

A few counts support this clonotype. This chain joins TRBV6-2 or TRBV6-3 and TRBJ2-7; 7 positions match TRBD1. Germline lookup yields CDR1 MNHEY and CDR2 SVGEGT. CDR3 size: 12 residues. With 5 bases clipped from V and 4 bases from J, the junction kept 2 bases outside the gene matches. The CDR3 sequence: CASSMTGYEQYV. Here the CDR3 DNA reads TGTGCCAGCAGTATGACAGGGTACGAGCAGTACGTC.

The table lists this clonotype with a few counts. CDR3 bases: TGTGCCAGCAGCTTTCAGGGACAGTACTACGAGCAGTACTTC. Its protein product is CASSFQGQYYEQYF. The V and J genes are TRBV7-2 and TRBJ2-7; 7 bases line up with TRBD1. Germline V gene data show CDR1 as SGHTA and CDR2 as FQGNSA. The trim removed 3 bases at V and 3 bases at J, leaving 5 bases unmatched. CDR3 size: 14 residues. The full variable domain, its missing parts supplied by reference TRBV7-2 and TRBJ2-7, is GAGVSQSPSNKVTEKGKDVELRCDPISGHTALYWYRQSLGQGLEFLIYFQGNSAPDKSGLPSDRFSAERTGGSVSTLTIQRTQQEDSAVYLCASSFQGQYYEQYFGPGTRLTVT.

J is TRBJ2-3 and V is TRBV4-1; 8 nucleotides match TRBD2. The V and J ends lost 4 bases and 4 bases, in that order; junction bases with no gene match: 4. This CDR3 spans 14 amino acids. CDR1 MGHRA and CDR2 YSYEKL come from the germline V gene. The CDR3 DNA reads as TGCGCCAGCAGCCGAGGCGGGGGGTCAGATACGCAGTATTTT. Amino acids: CASSRGGGSDTQYF.

V usage is TRBV2 and J usage is TRBJ1-5; D is uncertain. This CDR3 is 15 amino acids long. In germline, CDR1 is SNHLY, CDR2 FYNNEI. V lost 4 bases and J 2 bases, leaving 12 bases between the germline ends. For the CDR3, the DNA is TGTGCCAGCAGTGTGGACGGCGGGGGCAATCAGCCCCAGCATTTT. Its protein is CASSVDGGGNQPQHF. Combining the CDR3 with reference TRBV2 and TRBJ1-5 gives the whole variable domain EPEVTQTPSHQVTQMGQEVILRCVPISNHLYFYWYRQILGQKVEFLVSFYNNEISEKSEIFDDQFSVERPDGSNFTLKIRSTKLEDSAMYFCASSVDGGGNQPQHFGDGTRLSIL.

V is TRBV20-1 and J is TRBJ2-5; possibly TRBD1 for D (5 bases). The CDR3 totals 13 residues. From germline, CDR1 is DFQATT and CDR2 SNEGSKA (reference sequence). The V gene lost 6 bases and the J gene lost 0 bases, with 11 bases spanning the gap. The CDR3 DNA is TGCAGTGCGCCAACAGGCGACCAAGAGACCCAGTACTTC. Translating it yields CSAPTGDQETQYF.

V is TRBV20-1 and J is TRBJ1-5, with D perhaps TRBD1 (5 bases). Germline V gene data show CDR1 as DFQATT and CDR2 as SNEGSKA (reference sequence). This CDR3 spans 12 amino acids. V was trimmed by 4 bases and J by 5 bases, leaving 9 bases between them. This chain's CDR3 is CSATPGDQPQHF. CDR3 coding DNA: TGCAGTGCTACGCCGGGGGATCAGCCCCAGCATTTT.

The chain is built from TRBV7-2 and TRBJ2-3; no clear D gene. Trimming pared 4 bases from V and 5 bases from J, leaving 10 bases between. CDR3 size: 13 residues. From germline, CDR1 is SGHTA and CDR2 FQGNSA. CDR3 in amino acids: CASSSLLEDTQYF. CDR3 coding DNA: TGTGCCAGCAGCTCCCTCCTGGAAGATACGCAGTATTTT.

V gene TRBV5-1 combines with J gene TRBJ1-2, with D uncertain. The germline CDR1 and CDR2 sequences are SGHRS and YFSETQ. The CDR3 totals 13 residues. Between the trimmed V and J ends, which lost 0 bases and 9 bases, there was a span of 12 bases. The CDR3 DNA reads TGCGCCAGCAGCTTGGTCCCCGGGGTCAGCTACACCTTC. Translating it yields CASSLVPGVSYTF.

The rearrangement uses TRBV5-1 and TRBJ1-4; possibly TRBD1 for D (5 bases). The CDR3 is 15 residues long. Per germline, CDR1 SGHRS and CDR2 YFSETQ. V lost 0 bases and J 5 bases, leaving 11 bases between the germline ends. The DNA of the CDR3 is TGCGCCAGCAGCTTGGCCTGGGGCGGGAATGAAAAACTGTTTTTT. This translates into CASSLAWGGNEKLFF.

This chain uses TRBV27 with TRBJ1-1; unclear D gene. Trimming removed 1 base at V and 3 bases at J, with 9 bases between. The CDR3 contains 14 residues. CDR1 and CDR2 (germline): MNHEY, SMNVEV (reference sequence). CDR3 residues: CASSLWPADTEAFF. The CDR3 nucleotides are TGTGCCAGCAGTTTATGGCCAGCGGACACTGAAGCTTTCTTT.

This chain joins TRBV24-1 and TRBJ1-2, with 9 nucleotides matching TRBD1. Germline V gives CDR1 KGHDR, CDR2 SFDVKD. V lost 4 bases to trimming and J lost 4 bases; unmatched junction nucleotides: 6. The CDR3 runs 15 residues. The CDR3 coding sequence is TGTGCCACCAGTGAGGATCCGGGACAGGGCTATGGCTACACCTTC. Translation: CATSEDPGQGYGYTF.

The table lists this clonotype with a few counts. V and J are TRBV4-3 and TRBJ2-1; 8 nucleotides line up with TRBD2. Germline CDR1 and CDR2: LGHNA and YSLEER. The CDR3 sequence is 14 residues long. The V segment lost 4 bases and the J segment 8 bases; nucleotides outside the gene matches: 7. The CDR3 DNA follows: TGCGCCAGCAGCCCCAGCGGGGGTTGGGATGAGCAGTTCTTC. This encodes CASSPSGGWDEQFF.

This clonotype has only a few counts. The J gene is TRBJ2-3, the V gene TRBV28, with TRBD1 as a possible D gene (5 bases). V was clipped by 7 bases and J by 0 bases, with 11 bases between them. Germline V CDR1 and CDR2: MDHEN, SYDVKM. The CDR3 has 14 residues. DNA for the CDR3: TGTGCCAGCAAAACAGGCACGAGCACAGATACGCAGTATTTT. It yields the protein CASKTGTSTDTQYF.

The sample holds a few counts of this clonotype. The genes are TRBV6-5 and TRBJ1-2, with D maybe TRBD1 (6 bases). The V and J ends lost 0 bases and 4 bases respectively, with 15 bases between them. In germline, CDR1 is MNHEY, CDR2 SVGAGI. This CDR3 spans 16 amino acids. CDR3 DNA: TGTGCCAGCAGTTACTCGATGGCGGGGGCGGTCTATGGCTACACCTTC. Protein sequence: CASSYSMAGAVYGYTF.

V usage is TRBV5-1 and J usage is TRBJ1-5; D is uncertain. In germline, CDR1 is SGHRS, CDR2 YFSETQ. Trimming removed 1 base from V and 7 bases from J, with 15 bases in between. The CDR3 spans 15 residues. The CDR3 is CASSLLPGPEQPQHF. Here the CDR3 DNA reads TGCGCCAGCAGCTTGTTGCCAGGCCCAGAACAGCCCCAGCATTTT.

The rearrangement uses TRBV9 and TRBJ2-1; tentative D call: TRBD1 (5 bases). Germline V gene sequence: CDR1 SGDLS, CDR2 YYNGEE. This CDR3 has 15 residues. The V end lost 4 bases, the J end lost 0 bases, and 11 bases lay between the germline ends. The CDR3 DNA reads TGTGCCAGCAGCACTCATCAGGGCTCCTACAATGAGCAGTTCTTC. Protein: CASSTHQGSYNEQFF.

This clonotype was observed a handful of times. The CDR3 DNA reads as TGTGCCAGCAGCCGCCGAGCGGGGCGCACAGATACGCAGTATTTT. Translation gives CASSRRAGRTDTQYF. The chain joins TRBV3-1 to TRBJ2-3, with 7 bases identical to TRBD2. The CDR3 loop spans 15 amino acids. With 4 bases clipped from V and 1 base from J, the junction kept 5 bases outside the gene matches. Germline assignment: CDR1 LGHDT and CDR2 YNNKEL (reference sequence).